Below, 10 T cell receptor beta chains from the same sample are listed, as sequenced in a study of blood T cell repertoires in COVID-19. Clones were read by immunoSEQ multiplex PCR, and TCRdb kept only the in-frame ones, dropping some. The sample shows under 100,000 clones, about four fifths of them seen only once. The source material was peripheral blood. The receptors were sampled from a woman in her 70s with acute or convalescent COVID-19.

CDR3 in amino acids: CASSQDRDSLSEKLFF. The CDR3 nucleotides are TGCGCCAGCAGCCAAGATCGGGACAGCTTAAGTGAAAAACTGTTTTTT. This chain connects TRBV4-1 to TRBJ1-4; TRBD1 matches 7 bases. The V and J ends lost 0 bases and 7 bases, in that order; junction bases with no gene match: 8. Germline values: CDR1 MGHRA, CDR2 YSYEKL. The CDR3 loop spans 16 amino acids.

This clone has only one observation. CDR3 sequence: CASSLMGGQQSYGYTF. CDR3 nucleotide sequence: TGTGCCAGCAGTTTAATGGGGGGACAGCAATCCTATGGCTACACCTTC. The genes are TRBV28 and TRBJ1-2; 7 bases line up with TRBD1. CDR3 length: 16 residues. Unmatched junction bases numbered 10, after V lost 2 bases and J lost 4 bases. Germline values: CDR1 MDHEN, CDR2 SYDVKM.

V and J are TRBV3-1 (or the pseudogene TRBV3-2) and TRBJ2-7, with D perhaps TRBD2 (6 bases). Per the germline V gene, CDR1 is LGHDT and CDR2 is YNNKEL (reference sequence). V shed 3 bases and J shed 0 bases, with 18 bases lying between them. The CDR3 contains 17 residues. In nucleotides, the CDR3 is TGTGCCAGCAGCCAGGGGTTAGGACGGGAGTTCTCCTACGAGCAGTACTTC. It is translated as CASSQGLGREFSYEQYF.

The chain employs TRBV24-1 and TRBJ1-5, with 11 nucleotides matching TRBD1. V shed 5 bases, J shed 7 bases, and the junction held 6 bases outside the gene matches. The V gene's germline CDR1 is KGHDR and CDR2 SFDVKD. The CDR3 is 15 residues long. In DNA, the CDR3 is TGTGCCACCAGTGGGACAGGGGGCAGCGGGCAGCCCCAGCATTTT. This translates into CATSGTGGSGQPQHF.

This clone was seen once. The chain recombines TRBV6-1 with TRBJ1-4, with D possibly being TRBD1 (6 bases). V was cut by 1 base and J by 5 bases, with 8 bases left in between. The germline V gene has CDR1 MNHNS and CDR2 SASEGT. The CDR3 runs 14 residues. Written as DNA, the CDR3 is TGTGCCAGCAGTGAAGGACAGGTGAATGAAAAACTGTTTTTT. Encoded protein: CASSEGQVNEKLFF.

CDR3 bases: TGTGCCAGCAGCCAAGGGCAAGCGGGGGGTGATAACGAGCAGTACTTC. Amino acid sequence: CASSQGQAGGDNEQYF. The chain uses TRBV4-2 and TRBJ2-7; 9 nucleotides match TRBD2. Trimming at V came to 1 base and at J to 5 bases, leaving 9 bases not matched to a gene. CDR3 length: 16 amino acids. The V gene's germline CDR1 is LGHNA and CDR2 YNFKEQ.

The rearrangement links TRBV5-4 to TRBJ2-3; TRBD2 matches 10 bases. The germline CDR1 and CDR2 sequences are SGHNT and YYREEE (reference sequence). The CDR3 is made up of 16 amino acids. Trimming at V came to 0 bases and at J to 3 bases, leaving 4 bases not matched to a gene. The CDR3 nucleotides read TGTGCCAGCAGCTTGGAACCAGCGGGGGGGACAGATACGCAGTATTTT. Translated: CASSLEPAGGTDTQYF.

V and J are TRBV6-5 and TRBJ1-2, with 8 bases identical to TRBD1. V shed 6 bases and J 3 bases; nucleotides not matched to a gene: 3. This CDR3 has 13 residues. The germline V gene encodes CDR1 MNHEY and CDR2 SVGAGI. The CDR3 loop reads CASRPGQDYGYTF. In DNA form, the CDR3 reads TGTGCCAGCAGACCGGGACAGGACTATGGCTACACCTTC.

The chain combines TRBV28 with TRBJ2-7, with 7 bases that match TRBD1. From germline, CDR1 is MDHEN and CDR2 SYDVKM. V shed 5 bases, J shed 2 bases, and the junction held 6 bases outside the gene matches. This CDR3 is built from 14 residues. CDR3 in amino acids: CASSRPDRAYEQYF. CDR3 in DNA: TGTGCCAGCAGTCGACCCGACAGGGCCTACGAGCAGTACTTC.

This clone was counted a single time. The chain carries TRBV11-2 and TRBJ2-7, with 7 nucleotides matching TRBD1. The CDR3 is 17 amino acids. V gave up 4 bases and J gave up 4 bases; unmatched junction bases: 16. CDR1 is SGHAT and CDR2 is FQNNGV in the germline V gene. CDR3 nucleotides: TGTGCCAGCAGCTCGTACAGGGGACGCAGAGGGCTTTACGAGCAGTACTTC. Amino acid sequence: CASSSYRGRRGLYEQYF.